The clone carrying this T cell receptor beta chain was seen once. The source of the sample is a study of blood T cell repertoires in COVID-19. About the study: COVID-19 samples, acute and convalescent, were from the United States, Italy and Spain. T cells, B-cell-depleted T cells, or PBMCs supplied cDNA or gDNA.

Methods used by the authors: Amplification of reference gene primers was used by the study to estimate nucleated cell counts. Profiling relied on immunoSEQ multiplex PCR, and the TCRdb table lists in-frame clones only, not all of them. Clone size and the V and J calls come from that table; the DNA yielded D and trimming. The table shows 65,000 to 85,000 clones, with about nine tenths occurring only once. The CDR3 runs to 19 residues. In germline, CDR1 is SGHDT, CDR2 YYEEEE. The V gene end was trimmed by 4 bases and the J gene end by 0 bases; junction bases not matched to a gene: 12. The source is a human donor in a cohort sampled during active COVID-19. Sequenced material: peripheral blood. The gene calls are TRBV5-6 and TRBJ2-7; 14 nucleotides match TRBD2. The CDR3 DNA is TGTGCCAGCAGCCTGCGCCCCGGGACTAGCGGGAGCTACTCCTACGAGCAGTACTTC. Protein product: CASSLRPGTSGSYSYEQYF.